One TCR beta chain is described in this entry. This specimen comes from a study of control samples from healthy donors and cancer patients. CDR1 and CDR2 (germline): SGHDT, YYEEEE. The CDR3 length is 16 residues. V shed 3 bases and J shed 3 bases, with 18 bases lying between them. Profiling relied on immunoSEQ multiplex PCR, and the TCRdb table lists in-frame clones only, not all of them. The top ten hold roughly 14% of the sample, which has over 200,000 clones, 82% seen once. Sequenced input: PBMCs. This TCR was sampled from an older woman with lung cancer. The rearrangement links TRBV5-6 to TRBJ2-5; D perhaps matches TRBD1 (6 bases). CDR3 region: CASSYYTGTPKETQYF. Written as DNA, the CDR3 is TGTGCCAGCAGCTACTATACCGGGACACCAAAAGAGACCCAGTACTTC.